The 21 T cell receptor beta chains below come from one sample, sequenced in a study of shared clonotypes between healthy human individuals. Assay: immunoSEQ multiplex PCR; the TCRdb copy retains only in-frame clones and omits some. Found here are about 2 million clones, 85% to 95% of them singletons; the top ten hold about 1.1%. CD8 cells classed as naive were CD45RO-negative and positively selected for CCR7, excluding terminally differentiated effector memory CD45RA+ cells. Sequenced: naive CD8+ T cells sorted from blood. Source of these receptors: a man aged 18 to 29 in good health.

The chain has TRBV9 and TRBJ2-7, with D unclear. Germline CDR1 and CDR2: SGDLS and YYNGEE. Trimming cost V 0 bases and J 0 bases, with 7 bases left between them. This CDR3 has 14 residues. The CDR3 DNA sequence: TGTGCCAGCAGCGTAGGGGCACCCTCCTACGAGCAGTACTTC. Translating gives CASSVGAPSYEQYF.

The V gene is TRBV2, the J gene TRBJ2-7, with TRBD1 identical over 7 bases. Germline V gene data show CDR1 as SNHLY and CDR2 as FYNNEI. The CDR3 totals 16 residues. Trimming at V came to 6 bases and at J to 3 bases, leaving 14 bases not matched to a gene. Written as DNA, the CDR3 is TGTGCCAGCAGCATTGGACAGGATCGAACCGGCTACGAGCAGTACTTC. This gives the protein CASSIGQDRTGYEQYF.

This sequence joins TRBV25-1 and TRBJ1-4; unclear D gene. This CDR3 is 16 amino acids long. Germline CDR1 and CDR2: MGHDK and SYGVNS. V was pared by 1 base and J by 0 bases, with 9 bases between. CDR3 amino acids: CASSELLGTTNEKLFF. CDR3 bases: TGTGCCAGCAGTGAATTGTTGGGAACAACTAATGAAAAACTGTTTTTT.

J is TRBJ2-2 and V is TRBV27; tentative D call: TRBD2 (6 bases). Trimming left V 5 bases short and J 7 bases short, with 14 bases between. Per the germline V gene, CDR1 is MNHEY and CDR2 is SMNVEV (reference sequence). The CDR3 consists of 14 residues. CDR3 region: CASSRGVASGELFF. The CDR3 nucleotides are TGTGCCAGCAGTCGCGGGGTCGCCAGCGGGGAGCTGTTTTTT.

This chain uses TRBV10-3 with TRBJ2-3; D tentatively fits TRBD1 or TRBD2 (5 bases each). Germline values: CDR1 ENHRY, CDR2 SYGVKD. This CDR3 has 15 amino acids. V lost 9 bases to trimming and J lost 0 bases, with 16 bases between them. This chain's CDR3 is CAIGTTGLSTDTQYF. DNA of the CDR3: TGTGCCATTGGGACGACCGGGCTTAGCACAGATACGCAGTATTTT.

Of note for this clone: This sample also contains other DNA sequences that code for the same CDR3. The chain uses TRBV27 and TRBJ2-6, with D unclear. V lost 5 bases, J lost 2 bases, and 7 bases lay in between. The CDR3 consists of 14 residues. Germline V CDR1 and CDR2: MNHEY, SMNVEV (reference sequence). CDR3 in amino acids: CASSLVAGANVLTF. CDR3 sequence (DNA): TGTGCCAGCAGTCTAGTTGCTGGGGCCAACGTCCTGACTTTC.

This clone was seen a handful of times. The sample holds other DNA sequences that translate to the same CDR3. The genes are TRBV20-1 and TRBJ2-2; no clear D gene. The germline gives CDR1 DFQATT, CDR2 SNEGSKA (reference sequence). This CDR3 comprises 11 residues. V lost 1 base and J lost 5, with 2 bases in between. The CDR3 loop reads CSARGTGELFF. CDR3 sequence (DNA): TGCAGTGCTAGAGGGACCGGGGAGCTGTTTTTT.

This chain joins TRBV9 and TRBJ1-1; the D is unclear. Trimming shortened V by 4 bases and J by 1 base, and 14 bases separated the two germline ends. Germline values: CDR1 SGDLS, CDR2 YYNGEE. The length of the CDR3 is 15 residues. As DNA, the CDR3 is TGTGCCAGCAGCCCCGAAGGCCGCTCGAACACTGAAGCTTTCTTT. This encodes CASSPEGRSNTEAFF.

The rearrangement uses TRBV29-1 and TRBJ2-6, with unresolved D. V lost 5 bases and J 2 bases, leaving 7 bases between the germline ends. The germline V gene encodes CDR1 SQVTM and CDR2 ANQGSEA. The CDR3 totals 13 residues. CDR3 residues: CSVIPPGANVLTF. For the CDR3, the DNA is TGCAGCGTTATCCCCCCTGGGGCCAACGTCCTGACTTTC.

This clone came up once. This sequence joins TRBV11-3 and TRBJ2-7; 11 bases agree with TRBD2. This CDR3 region has 19 residues. The V gene end was trimmed by 0 bases and the J gene end by 2 bases; junction bases not matched to a gene: 12. Per germline, CDR1 SGHNT and CDR2 YENEEA. In DNA, the CDR3 is TGTGCCAGCAGCTTAGAGGCCGGGACTAGCGGCGACGGGCCCTACGAGCAGTACTTC. Translated: CASSLEAGTSGDGPYEQYF. The variable domain in full, completed from reference TRBV11-3 and TRBJ2-7, reads EAGVVQSPRYKIIEKKQPVAFWCNPISGHNTLYWYLQNLGQGPELLIRYENEEAVDDSQLPKDRFSAERLKGVDSTLKIQPAELGDSAVYLCASSLEAGTSGDGPYEQYFGPGTRLTVT.

This chain uses TRBV2 with TRBJ2-5; D is perhaps TRBD1 or TRBD2 (5 bases each). The CDR3 spans 14 residues. Trimming pared 8 bases from V and 4 bases from J, leaving 17 bases between. Germline loops: CDR1 SNHLY, CDR2 FYNNEI. The CDR3 nucleotides read TGTGCCAGCGAAGGGACGAAAATCGGAGAGACCCAGTACTTC. Its protein product is CASEGTKIGETQYF.

J is TRBJ2-5 and V is TRBV28; 7 bases align to TRBD1. Per germline, CDR1 MDHEN and CDR2 SYDVKM. After removal of 2 bases from V and 0 bases from J, the junction contained 6 bases not matched to a gene. This CDR3 has 16 residues. The CDR3 protein is CASSLGTAFYQETQYF. The CDR3, as DNA: TGTGCCAGCAGTTTAGGGACAGCATTTTACCAAGAGACCCAGTACTTC.

The rearrangement joins TRBV9 to TRBJ1-1; D remains ambiguous. CDR3 size: 16 residues. V was pared by 4 bases and J by 0 bases, with 16 bases between. The germline gives CDR1 SGDLS, CDR2 YYNGEE. Here the CDR3 reads CASSPIPGEMNTEAFF. The CDR3 nucleotides read TGTGCCAGCAGCCCCATACCGGGAGAGATGAACACTGAAGCTTTCTTT.

The chain joins TRBV6-6 to TRBJ2-1; 9 bases fit TRBD2. This CDR3 region has 15 residues. The trim removed 10 bases at V and 1 base at J, leaving 8 bases unmatched. Germline CDR1 and CDR2: MNHNY and SVGAGI (reference sequence). The CDR3 here is CATISGGLSYNEQFF. The CDR3 DNA reads TGTGCCACTATTAGCGGGGGATTATCCTACAATGAGCAGTTCTTC.

On this clone itself: A far larger clone is only one base removed, so a read error is likely. This CDR3 is also generated by other DNA sequences in the sample. This chain connects TRBV5-6 to TRBJ2-7; D is unresolved. V lost 0 bases, J lost 6 bases, and 4 bases lay in between. The CDR3 consists of 11 residues. Germline V gene lookup returns CDR1 SGHDT and CDR2 YYEEEE. The CDR3 spells CASSLGGEQYF. The DNA for the CDR3 is TGTGCCAGCAGCTTGGGGGGCGAGCAGTACTTC.

This clone showed up just once. V usage is TRBV6-1 and J usage is TRBJ2-7, with no clear D. V lost 1 base, J lost 1 base, and 14 bases lay in between. The germline V gene has CDR1 MNHNS and CDR2 SASEGT. This CDR3 comprises 16 residues. The CDR3 loop reads CASSEVPLPFSYEQYF. CDR3 coding DNA: TGTGCCAGCAGTGAAGTTCCTCTGCCGTTTTCCTACGAGCAGTACTTC.

CDR3 residues: CASSLEVLLNTEAFF. The CDR3 DNA is TGTGCCAGCAGCTTAGAGGTGCTATTGAACACTGAAGCTTTCTTT. V gene TRBV7-2 combines with J gene TRBJ1-1; the D is unclear. Trimming cost V 1 base and J 0 bases, with 9 bases left between them. There are 15 residues in the CDR3. CDR1 is SGHTA, CDR2 FQGNSA, per germline.

The CDR3 spells CASSPKMGLNTEAFF. As DNA, the CDR3 is TGTGCCAGCAGTCCGAAGATGGGGCTGAACACTGAAGCTTTCTTT. The chain recombines TRBV9 with TRBJ1-1, with D possibly TRBD1 on 5 matching bases. Looked up from germline, CDR1 is SGDLS and CDR2 is YYNGEE. The CDR3 has 15 residues. Trimming shortened V by 5 bases and J by 0 bases, and 14 bases separated the two germline ends. Looking up the rest from reference TRBV9 and TRBJ1-1 gives the full variable domain: DSGVTQTPKHLITATGQRVTLRCSPRSGDLSVYWYQQSLDQGLQFLIQYYNGEERAKGNILERFSAQQFPDLHSELNLSSLELGDSALYFCASSPKMGLNTEAFFGQGTRLTVV.

The genes are TRBV28 and TRBJ1-2; D is possibly TRBD1 (6 bases). This CDR3 contains 14 residues. Looked up from germline, CDR1 is MDHEN and CDR2 is SYDVKM. Trimming pared 2 bases from V and 7 bases from J, leaving 14 bases between. The CDR3 loop is CASSLTGGALGYTF. Written as DNA, the CDR3 is TGTGCCAGCAGTTTAACGGGGGGGGCACTTGGCTACACCTTC.

The CDR3 sequence is CASSLGGAPSYEQYF. CDR3 sequence (DNA): TGTGCCAGCAGCTTAGGGGGGGCGCCCTCCTACGAGCAGTACTTC. J is TRBJ2-7 and V is TRBV7-9; D tentatively reads TRBD1 or TRBD2 (6 bases each). The CDR3 covers 15 residues. The V gene lost 1 base and the J gene lost 0 bases, with 10 bases spanning the gap. Germline lookup yields CDR1 SEHNR and CDR2 FQNEAQ (reference sequence).

The table lists this clone with a few counts. V is TRBV2 and J is TRBJ2-2, with 8 bases matching TRBD2. The CDR3 runs 17 residues. The germline V gene has CDR1 SNHLY and CDR2 FYNNEI. J lost 2 bases, V lost 6 bases, and 11 bases had no gene match. In nucleotides, the CDR3 is TGTGCCAGCAGGCATGCGGGGAGCGGGAGTAACACCGGGGAGCTGTTTTTT. It yields the protein CASRHAGSGSNTGELFF.